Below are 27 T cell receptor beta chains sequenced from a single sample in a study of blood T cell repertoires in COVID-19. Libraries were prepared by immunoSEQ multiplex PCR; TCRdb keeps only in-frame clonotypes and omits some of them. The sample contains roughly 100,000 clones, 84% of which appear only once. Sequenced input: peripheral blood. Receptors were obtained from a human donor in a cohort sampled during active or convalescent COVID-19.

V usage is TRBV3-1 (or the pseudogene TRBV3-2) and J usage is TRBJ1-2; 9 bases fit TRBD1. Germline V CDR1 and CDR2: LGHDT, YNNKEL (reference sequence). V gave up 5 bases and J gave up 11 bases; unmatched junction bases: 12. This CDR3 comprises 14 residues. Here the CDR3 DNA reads TGTGCCAGCAGCTTAGGGACAGGGCTCAGCGCTTACACCTTC. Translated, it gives CASSLGTGLSAYTF.

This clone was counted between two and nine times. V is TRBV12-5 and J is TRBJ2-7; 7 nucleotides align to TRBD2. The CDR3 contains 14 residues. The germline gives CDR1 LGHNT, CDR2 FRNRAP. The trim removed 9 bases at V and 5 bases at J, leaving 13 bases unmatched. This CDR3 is CASGPRSGLNEQYF. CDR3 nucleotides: TGTGCTAGCGGCCCCAGGTCGGGACTAAACGAGCAGTACTTC.

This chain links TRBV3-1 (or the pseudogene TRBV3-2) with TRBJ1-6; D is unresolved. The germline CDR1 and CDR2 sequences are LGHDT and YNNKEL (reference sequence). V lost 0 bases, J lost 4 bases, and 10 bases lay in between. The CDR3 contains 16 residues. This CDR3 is CASSQDSVPYNSPLHF. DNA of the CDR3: TGTGCCAGCAGCCAAGATTCAGTCCCTTATAATTCACCCCTCCACTTT.

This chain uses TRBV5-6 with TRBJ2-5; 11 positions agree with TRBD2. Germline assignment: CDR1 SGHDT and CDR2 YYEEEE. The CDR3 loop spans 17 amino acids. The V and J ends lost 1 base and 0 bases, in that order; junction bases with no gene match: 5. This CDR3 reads CASSLLLAGVNQETQYF. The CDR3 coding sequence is TGTGCCAGCAGCTTGCTACTAGCGGGGGTAAACCAAGAGACCCAGTACTTC.

The CDR3 loop is CASSGAGQGSTNEKLFF. The CDR3 DNA follows: TGTGCCAGCAGCGGAGCGGGACAGGGTTCAACTAATGAAAAACTGTTTTTT. The chain combines TRBV9 with TRBJ1-4, with 9 bases that match TRBD1. Germline V lookup: CDR1 SGDLS, CDR2 YYNGEE. There are 17 residues in the CDR3. The trim removed 3 bases at V and 0 bases at J, leaving 6 bases unmatched.

CDR3 DNA: TGCGCCAGCAGCCAAGATATGAGACAGGGGTACACTGAAGCTTTCTTT. Translation: CASSQDMRQGYTEAFF. The rearrangement uses TRBV4-3 and TRBJ1-1; 8 bases fit TRBD1. After removal of 0 bases from V and 3 bases from J, the junction contained 6 bases not matched to a gene. This CDR3 is 16 amino acids long. The germline V gene has CDR1 LGHNA and CDR2 YSLEER.

CDR3 nucleotide sequence: TGTGCCAGCAGCTTGATGGTAGCGGGGGGTTCAGAGACCCAGTACTTC. Protein sequence: CASSLMVAGGSETQYF. The chain combines TRBV5-4 with TRBJ2-5; 10 bases align to TRBD2. Germline loops: CDR1 SGHNT, CDR2 YYREEE (reference sequence). This CDR3 is 16 amino acids long. The junction had 7 bases not matched to a gene; V was cut back by 1 base and J by 4 bases.

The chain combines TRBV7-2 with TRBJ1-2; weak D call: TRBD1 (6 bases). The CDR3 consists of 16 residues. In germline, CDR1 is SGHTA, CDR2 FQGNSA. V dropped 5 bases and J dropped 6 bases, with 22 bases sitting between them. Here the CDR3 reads CASSANPPGAGDGYTF. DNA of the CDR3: TGTGCCAGCAGCGCAAACCCTCCAGGGGCGGGAGATGGCTACACCTTC.

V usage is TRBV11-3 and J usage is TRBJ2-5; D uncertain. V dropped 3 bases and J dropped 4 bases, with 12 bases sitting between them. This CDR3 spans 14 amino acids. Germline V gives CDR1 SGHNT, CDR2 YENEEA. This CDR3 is CASSFSVAAETQYF. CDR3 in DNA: TGTGCCAGCAGCTTTTCAGTTGCGGCAGAGACCCAGTACTTC.

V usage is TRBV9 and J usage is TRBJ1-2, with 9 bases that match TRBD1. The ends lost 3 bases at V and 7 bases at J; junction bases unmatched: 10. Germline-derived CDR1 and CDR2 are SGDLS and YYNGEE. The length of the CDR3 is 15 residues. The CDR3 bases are TGTGCCAGCAGCGAGGGTGAGACAGGGGGACTTGGCTACACCTTC. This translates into CASSEGETGGLGYTF.

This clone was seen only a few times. The CDR3 DNA reads as TGTGCCAGCAGCCCCGGACAGGGACTCGAGCAGTACTTC. Amino acids: CASSPGQGLEQYF. The chain carries TRBV3-1 (or the pseudogene TRBV3-2) and TRBJ2-7, with 8 bases matching TRBD1. Germline CDR1 reads LGHDT; CDR2 reads YNNKEL (reference sequence). The CDR3 covers 13 residues. Trimming at V came to 4 bases and at J to 6 bases, leaving 5 bases not matched to a gene.

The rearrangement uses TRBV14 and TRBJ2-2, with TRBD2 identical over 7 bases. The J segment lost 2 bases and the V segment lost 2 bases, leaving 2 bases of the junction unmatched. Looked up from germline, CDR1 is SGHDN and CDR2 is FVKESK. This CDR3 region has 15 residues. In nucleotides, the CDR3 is TGTGCCAGCAGCCAAAGACTAGCAAACACCGGGGAGCTGTTTTTT. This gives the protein CASSQRLANTGELFF.

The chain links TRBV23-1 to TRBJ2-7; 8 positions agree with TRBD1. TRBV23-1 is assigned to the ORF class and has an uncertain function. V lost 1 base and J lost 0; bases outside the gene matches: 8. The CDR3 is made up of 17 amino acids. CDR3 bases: TGCGCCAGCAGTCAATTAGATTGGGACAGGCCCTCCTACGAGCAGTACTTC. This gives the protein CASSQLDWDRPSYEQYF.

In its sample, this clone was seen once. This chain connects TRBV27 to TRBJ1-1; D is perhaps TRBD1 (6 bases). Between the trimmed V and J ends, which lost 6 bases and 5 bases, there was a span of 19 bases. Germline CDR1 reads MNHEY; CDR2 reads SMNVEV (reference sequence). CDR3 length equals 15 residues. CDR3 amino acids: CASRAQQGGGTEAFF. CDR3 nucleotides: TGTGCCAGCAGGGCCCAACAGGGAGGGGGGACTGAAGCTTTCTTT.

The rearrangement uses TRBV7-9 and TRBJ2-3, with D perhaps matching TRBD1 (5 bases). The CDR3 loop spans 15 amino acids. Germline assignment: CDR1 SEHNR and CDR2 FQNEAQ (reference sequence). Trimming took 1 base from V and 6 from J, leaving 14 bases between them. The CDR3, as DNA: TGTGCCAGCAGCTTAGTAGGCAGTTCAGGGGATACGCAGTATTTT. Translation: CASSLVGSSGDTQYF.

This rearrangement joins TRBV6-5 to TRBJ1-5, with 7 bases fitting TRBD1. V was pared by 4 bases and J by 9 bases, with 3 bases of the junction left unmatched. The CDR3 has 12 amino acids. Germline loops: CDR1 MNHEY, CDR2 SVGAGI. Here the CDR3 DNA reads TGTGCCAGCAGTTTGCAGGGGGGGCCCCAGCATTTT. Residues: CASSLQGGPQHF.

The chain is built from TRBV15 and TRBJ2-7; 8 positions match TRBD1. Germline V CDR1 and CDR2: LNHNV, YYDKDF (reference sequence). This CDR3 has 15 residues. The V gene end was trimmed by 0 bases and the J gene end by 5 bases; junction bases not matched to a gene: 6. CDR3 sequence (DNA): TGTGCCACCAGCAGAGATTGGACAGGGATCCACGAGCAGTACTTC. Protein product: CATSRDWTGIHEQYF. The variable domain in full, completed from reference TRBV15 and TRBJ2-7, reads DAMVIQNPRYQVTQFGKPVTLSCSQTLNHNVMYWYQQKSSQAPKLLFHYYDKDFNNEADTPDNFQSRRPNTSFCFLDIRSPGLGDTAMYLCATSRDWTGIHEQYFGPGTRLTVT.

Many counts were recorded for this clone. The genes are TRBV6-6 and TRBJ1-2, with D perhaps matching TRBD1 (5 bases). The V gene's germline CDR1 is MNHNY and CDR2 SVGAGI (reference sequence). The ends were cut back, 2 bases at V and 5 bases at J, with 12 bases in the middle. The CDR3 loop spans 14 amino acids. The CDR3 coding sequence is TGTGCCAGCAGTTACGGGCCACAGGTTTATGGCTACACCTTC. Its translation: CASSYGPQVYGYTF.

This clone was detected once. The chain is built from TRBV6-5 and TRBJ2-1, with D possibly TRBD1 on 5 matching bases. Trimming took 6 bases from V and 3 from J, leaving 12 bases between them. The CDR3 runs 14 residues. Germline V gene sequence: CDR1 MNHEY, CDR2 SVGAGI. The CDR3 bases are TGTGCCAGCAGACTGGACAACGGCTACAATGAGCAGTTCTTC. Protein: CASRLDNGYNEQFF.

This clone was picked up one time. The chain's CDR3 is CASSELRGLGAEAFF. The CDR3, as DNA: TGTGCCAGCAGTGAATTGAGGGGGCTGGGGGCTGAAGCTTTCTTT. This chain links TRBV25-1 with TRBJ1-1; 7 bases map to TRBD1. J gave up 6 bases and V 1 base, and 8 bases lay outside the gene matches. The CDR3 has 15 amino acids. The V gene's germline CDR1 is MGHDK and CDR2 SYGVNS.

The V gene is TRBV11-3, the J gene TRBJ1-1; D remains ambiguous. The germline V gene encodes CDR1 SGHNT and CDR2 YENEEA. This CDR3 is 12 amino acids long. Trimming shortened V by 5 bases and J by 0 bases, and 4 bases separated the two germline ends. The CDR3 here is CASSPLNTEAFF. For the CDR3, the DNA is TGTGCCAGCAGCCCTTTGAACACTGAAGCTTTCTTT.

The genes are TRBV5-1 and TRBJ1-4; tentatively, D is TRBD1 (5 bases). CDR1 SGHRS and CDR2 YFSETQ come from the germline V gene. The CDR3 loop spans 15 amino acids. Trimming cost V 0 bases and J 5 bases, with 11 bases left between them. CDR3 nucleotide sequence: TGCGCCAGCAGCTTGGGCGGGGCGGGGAATGAAAAACTGTTTTTT. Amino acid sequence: CASSLGGAGNEKLFF.

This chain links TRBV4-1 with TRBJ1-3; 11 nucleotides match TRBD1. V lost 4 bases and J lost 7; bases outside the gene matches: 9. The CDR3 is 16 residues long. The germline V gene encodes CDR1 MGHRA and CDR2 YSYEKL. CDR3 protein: CASSPGQGATFNTIYF. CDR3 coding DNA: TGCGCCAGCAGCCCCGGACAGGGGGCCACCTTTAACACCATATATTTT.

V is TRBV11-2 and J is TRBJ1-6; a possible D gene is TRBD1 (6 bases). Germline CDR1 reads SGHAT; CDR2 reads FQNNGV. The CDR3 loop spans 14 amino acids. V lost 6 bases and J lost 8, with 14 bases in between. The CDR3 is CASRRGGDYSPLHF. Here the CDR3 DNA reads TGTGCCAGCAGAAGAGGGGGAGATTATTCACCCCTCCACTTT.

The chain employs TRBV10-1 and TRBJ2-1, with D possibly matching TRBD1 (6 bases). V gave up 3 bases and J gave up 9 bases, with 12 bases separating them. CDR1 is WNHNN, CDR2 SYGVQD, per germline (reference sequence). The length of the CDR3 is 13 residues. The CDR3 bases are TGCGCCAGCAGTGATGCCCTCAGGGGTGAGCAGTTCTTC. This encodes CASSDALRGEQFF.

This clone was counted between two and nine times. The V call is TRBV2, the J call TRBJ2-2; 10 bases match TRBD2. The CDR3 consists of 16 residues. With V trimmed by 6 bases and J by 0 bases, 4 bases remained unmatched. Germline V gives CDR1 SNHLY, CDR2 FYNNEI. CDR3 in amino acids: CASRALAGPNTGELFF. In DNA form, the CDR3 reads TGTGCCAGCAGAGCACTAGCGGGGCCGAACACCGGGGAGCTGTTTTTT.

The CDR3 region has the DNA TGTGCCAGCAGTGGGGCGGGGGGGCGAAGTTCCTACGAGCAGTACTTC. Translating it yields CASSGAGGRSSYEQYF. The chain joins TRBV4-2 to TRBJ2-7, with 9 bases aligning to TRBD2. Per the germline V gene, CDR1 is LGHNA and CDR2 is YNFKEQ. The CDR3 contains 16 residues. The junction had 10 bases not matched to a gene; V was cut back by 6 bases and J by 1 base.